What follows are 26 T cell receptor beta chains derived from one specimen sequenced in a study of neurological immune-mediated disorders. TCRdb independently ran MiXCR on the 5' RACE reads; one entry per CDR3 protein. The data hold about 50,000 distinct CDR3 sequences, with 4.2% observed a single time. Sequencing input: PBMCs. The origin of the receptors is a man between 45 and 60 years old with multiple sclerosis.

The chain carries TRBV7-9 and TRBJ1-2; possibly TRBD1 for D (5 bases). Trimming shortened V by 5 bases and J by 4 bases, and 14 bases separated the two germline ends. The CDR3 has 14 residues. Germline CDR1 SEHNR, CDR2 FQNEAQ (reference sequence). The CDR3 region is CASSPPGPIYGYTF. The CDR3, as DNA: TGTGCCAGCAGCCCACCAGGGCCCATCTATGGCTACACCTTC.

Many counts were recorded for this clonotype. The J gene is TRBJ2-4, the V gene TRBV7-9; the D gene could be TRBD1 or TRBD2 (5 bases each). The V gene lost 4 bases and the J gene lost 1 base, with 17 bases spanning the gap. The CDR3 is 17 residues long. The V gene's germline CDR1 is SEHNR and CDR2 FQNEAQ (reference sequence). CDR3 sequence (DNA): TGTGCCAGCAGCTCCCTCTCCAGAGGGGTGGCCAAAAACATTCAGTACTTC. This translates into CASSSLSRGVAKNIQYF.

A few counts support this clonotype. This chain connects TRBV7-6 to TRBJ2-7, with D tentatively TRBD1 or TRBD2 (6 bases each). The CDR3 is 15 amino acids. Germline V lookup: CDR1 SGHVS, CDR2 FNYEAQ. Trimming removed 1 base from V and 6 bases from J, with 16 bases in between. The CDR3 here is CASSLEGGPTSEQYF. For the CDR3, the DNA is TGTGCCAGCAGCTTAGAGGGGGGACCTACGTCCGAGCAGTACTTC.

This clonotype was picked up many times. The chain recombines TRBV15 with TRBJ2-7; 14 bases are shared with TRBD2. V shed 1 base and J 2 bases; nucleotides not matched to a gene: 7. There are 18 residues in the CDR3. CDR1 is LNHNV and CDR2 is YYDKDF in the germline V gene (reference sequence). The CDR3 spells CATSRAKGLAGETYEQYF. The CDR3 DNA sequence: TGTGCCACCAGCAGAGCTAAGGGACTAGCGGGGGAAACCTACGAGCAGTACTTC.

Many counts were recorded for this clonotype. The chain employs TRBV5-1 and TRBJ2-7, with 8 bases that match TRBD2. Trimming removed 4 bases from V and 1 base from J; junction bases left unmatched: 4. Germline CDR1 and CDR2: SGHRS and YFSETQ. There are 14 residues in the CDR3. The CDR3 coding sequence is TGCGCCAGCAGCACCACTAGCGGATCCTACGAGCAGTACTTC. Its protein product is CASSTTSGSYEQYF.

This clonotype showed up many times. V and J are TRBV20-1 and TRBJ1-1; TRBD1 might be the D (5 bases). The ends were cut back, 4 bases at V and 9 bases at J, with 21 bases in the middle. CDR3 size: 14 residues. Germline V lookup: CDR1 DFQATT, CDR2 SNEGSKA (reference sequence). CDR3 nucleotides: TGCAGTGCTAACGCTGGGGGATCGGCGGAGAAAGCTTTCTTT. Translating gives CSANAGGSAEKAFF.

This clonotype was seen repeatedly, ten times or more. The chain uses TRBV5-1 and TRBJ2-1; D call uncertain. Between the trimmed V and J ends, which lost 5 bases and 3 bases, there was a span of 9 bases. The CDR3 has 13 residues. CDR1 and CDR2 from the germline V gene are SGHRS and YFSETQ. Written as DNA, the CDR3 is TGCGCCAGCAGAGATTTGGGCTACAATGAGCAGTTCTTC. Translated: CASRDLGYNEQFF.

This clonotype was picked up many times. One junction end disagrees with the germline gene, perhaps due to a read error. The chain employs TRBV7-2 and TRBJ1-5; D gene uncertain. Per the germline V gene, CDR1 is SGHTA and CDR2 is FQGNSA. The CDR3 is 13 residues long. The CDR3 reads CASSLKGNQPQNF. In DNA, the CDR3 is TGTGCCAGCAGCTTAAAAGGTAATCAGCCCCAGAATTTT.

This CDR3 reads CASKPSGGGPQHF. CDR3 coding DNA: TGTGCCAGCAAGCCATCAGGCGGAGGGCCCCAGCATTTT. The V gene is TRBV14, the J gene TRBJ1-5; unclear D gene. In germline, CDR1 is SGHDN, CDR2 FVKESK. V was pared by 7 bases and J by 9 bases, with 16 bases between. This CDR3 comprises 13 residues.

This clonotype was seen at least ten times. The chain joins TRBV10-3 to TRBJ2-3; 10 positions match TRBD1. V was pared by 0 bases and J by 3 bases, with 0 bases of the junction left unmatched. The CDR3 is made up of 15 amino acids. Germline lookup yields CDR1 ENHRY and CDR2 SYGVKD. CDR3 sequence (DNA): TGTGCCATCAGTGAGTCGGGACAGGGGACAGATACGCAGTATTTT. Translation gives CAISESGQGTDTQYF.

This clonotype has only a few counts. CDR3 sequence: CASGRAAFYEQYF. The CDR3 DNA follows: TGTGCTAGTGGTCGGGCCGCCTTCTACGAGCAGTACTTC. J is TRBJ2-7 and V is TRBV12-5; no clear D. This CDR3 is 13 amino acids long. CDR1 and CDR2 (germline): LGHNT, FRNRAP. V lost 5 bases to trimming and J lost 3 bases, with 11 bases between them.

This clonotype has a handful of counts. The chain recombines TRBV27 with TRBJ2-3; no firm D call. V was shortened by 3 bases and J by 1 base, with 5 bases between the two germline ends. Germline assignment: CDR1 MNHEY and CDR2 SMNVEV (reference sequence). The CDR3 covers 13 residues. The CDR3 sequence: CASSFFGTDTQYF. As DNA, the CDR3 is TGTGCCAGCAGTTTCTTCGGCACAGATACGCAGTATTTT.

As regards this clonotype: Because the CDR3 is missing its conserved closing phenylalanine or tryptophan, this is likely a read error. J is TRBJ1-1 and V is TRBV7-2, with 9 bases lining up with TRBD1. The junction had 3 bases not matched to a gene; V was cut back by 5 bases and J by 2 bases. CDR1 SGHTA and CDR2 FQGNSA come from the germline V gene. The CDR3 loop spans 14 amino acids. This CDR3 is CASSEQGANTEAFN. The CDR3 DNA is TGTGCCAGCAGCGAACAGGGGGCAAACACTGAAGCTTTCAAT.

This clonotype has at least ten counts. The rearrangement joins TRBV5-1 to TRBJ1-1, with no clear D. Germline V lookup: CDR1 SGHRS, CDR2 YFSETQ. Between the trimmed V and J ends, which lost 4 bases and 6 bases, there was a span of 19 bases. The CDR3 loop spans 15 amino acids. CDR3 residues: CASSGDGLLGPEAFF. DNA of the CDR3: TGCGCCAGCAGCGGAGACGGTTTACTGGGCCCTGAAGCTTTCTTT.

In this sample, this clonotype turned up many times. This chain uses TRBV29-1 with TRBJ2-7; TRBD2 is a possible D gene (6 bases). V was clipped by 4 bases and J by 6 bases, with 16 bases between them. The CDR3 length is 13 residues. From germline, CDR1 is SQVTM and CDR2 ANQGSEA. CDR3 bases: TGCAGCGTTGGGCACACAGCGGGTGTCGAGCAGTACTTC. Protein: CSVGHTAGVEQYF.

This clonotype was counted many times. This sequence joins TRBV20-1 and TRBJ2-1; 8 positions match TRBD2. The germline gives CDR1 DFQATT, CDR2 SNEGSKA (reference sequence). The V gene end was trimmed by 2 bases and the J gene end by 8 bases; junction bases not matched to a gene: 11. This CDR3 has 15 amino acids. CDR3 in amino acids: CSARQARGGRDEQFF. CDR3 in DNA: TGCAGTGCTAGACAGGCTCGGGGGGGCAGGGATGAGCAGTTCTTC.

In its sample, this clonotype was seen many times. CDR3 residues: CASSYSVSESSADTQYF. In nucleotides, the CDR3 is TGTGCCAGCAGTTACTCCGTTAGCGAGTCCTCGGCAGATACGCAGTATTTT. The rearrangement links TRBV6-6 to TRBJ2-3, with D possibly matching TRBD2 (5 bases). V lost 0 bases to trimming and J lost 4 bases, with 17 bases between them. In germline, CDR1 is MNHNY, CDR2 SVGAGI (reference sequence). This CDR3 comprises 17 residues.

This clonotype was detected many times. V gene TRBV6-5 combines with J gene TRBJ2-2; D is possibly TRBD1 (5 bases). CDR1 is MNHEY and CDR2 is SVGAGI in the germline V gene. The CDR3 runs 14 residues. Trimming left V 5 bases short and J 2 bases short, with 9 bases between. CDR3 loop: CASSKQVNTGELFF. CDR3 nucleotides: TGTGCCAGCAGTAAACAGGTTAACACCGGGGAGCTGTTTTTT.

Many counts were recorded for this clonotype. This rearrangement joins TRBV5-1 to TRBJ1-1, with 9 positions matching TRBD1. Germline-derived CDR1 and CDR2 are SGHRS and YFSETQ. V lost 3 bases, J lost 1 base, and 4 bases stayed unmatched. This CDR3 contains 15 residues. The CDR3, as DNA: TGCGCCAGCAGCTCCTTGGACAGGGGGAACACTGAAGCTTTCTTT. Amino acid sequence: CASSSLDRGNTEAFF.

This clonotype was seen repeatedly, ten times or more. Mismatch with germline at one junction end may stem from a read error. The rearrangement joins TRBV28 to TRBJ1-5; 10 nucleotides match TRBD1. Per the germline V gene, CDR1 is MDHEN and CDR2 is SYDVKM. The CDR3 runs 16 residues. CDR3 in amino acids: CASSYGTGANNQPQNF. The CDR3, as DNA: TGTGCCAGCAGTTACGGGACAGGGGCTAACAATCAGCCCCAGAATTTT.

This clonotype was seen repeatedly, ten times or more. The V call is TRBV28, the J call TRBJ1-3; D is unresolved. Trimming shortened V by 6 bases and J by 7 bases, and 16 bases separated the two germline ends. CDR1 is MDHEN, CDR2 SYDVKM, per germline. The CDR3 is made up of 14 amino acids. CDR3 coding DNA: TGTGCCAGCAGCATTTCTAGGGTCGCGAACACCATATATTTT. Its protein is CASSISRVANTIYF.

This clonotype occurred many times. V is TRBV7-9 and J is TRBJ2-7; 9 nucleotides line up with TRBD2. Germline V gene sequence: CDR1 SEHNR, CDR2 FQNEAQ (reference sequence). Trimming removed 4 bases from V and 3 bases from J; junction bases left unmatched: 7. CDR3 size: 15 residues. The CDR3 loop is CASSSLAGAHYEQYF. The CDR3, as DNA: TGTGCCAGCAGCTCATTAGCGGGAGCCCACTACGAGCAGTACTTC.

This clonotype occurred many times. The rearrangement joins TRBV5-1 to TRBJ2-2; 9 bases match TRBD1. Trimming at V came to 2 bases and at J to 7 bases, leaving 6 bases not matched to a gene. Germline CDR1 reads SGHRS; CDR2 reads YFSETQ. There are 15 residues in the CDR3. The CDR3 DNA is TGCGCCAGCAGCTTCGGGACAGGGATGATCGGGGAGCTGTTTTTT. Translated, it gives CASSFGTGMIGELFF.

This clonotype was counted at least ten times. The chain is built from TRBV27 and TRBJ1-3; TRBD1 agrees at 9 bases. J lost 2 bases, V lost 8 bases, and 19 bases had no gene match. Germline V lookup: CDR1 MNHEY, CDR2 SMNVEV (reference sequence). This CDR3 contains 19 residues. CDR3 bases: TGTGCCAGCTCCCTCGTCGCGGGGCTACAGGGGGCTACTGGAAACACCATATATTTT. Its translation: CASSLVAGLQGATGNTIYF.

About this clonotype itself: A much bigger clone sits one base away, suggesting this may be a read error. This chain uses TRBV2 with TRBJ1-4, with D perhaps matching TRBD1 (5 bases). The CDR3 is made up of 15 amino acids. CDR1 SNHLY and CDR2 FYNNEI come from the germline V gene. V lost 5 bases, J lost 0 bases, and 10 bases lay in between. The CDR3 DNA is TGTGCCAGCAGTACCGGACACACAACTAATGAAAAACTGTTTTTT. It codes for CASSTGHTTNEKLFF. Full variable domain (outside the CDR3, taken from reference TRBV2 and TRBJ1-4): EPEVTQTPSHQVTQMGQEVILRCVPISNHLYFYWYRQILGQKVEFLVSFYNNEISEKSEIFDDQFSVERPDGSNFTLKIRSTKLEDSAMYFCASSTGHTTNEKLFFGSGTQLSVL.

This clonotype was picked up many times. The CDR3, as DNA: TGCAGCGTTGAAGTCTTCGGGACGGGGGAGGAAAAACTGTTTTTT. Translating gives CSVEVFGTGEEKLFF. The V and J genes are TRBV29-1 and TRBJ1-4; tentatively, D is TRBD1 (5 bases). This CDR3 is 15 amino acids long. CDR1 SQVTM and CDR2 ANQGSEA come from the germline V gene. The V end lost 1 base, the J end lost 8 bases, and 17 bases lay between the germline ends.